What follows are 7 T cell receptor beta chains derived from one specimen sequenced in a study of metastatic and nonmetastatic thyroid tumors. All patients reached thyroid surgery having received no treatment beforehand. TCRdb re-processed the PCR reads through MiXCR. The data hold about 12,000 clones, with 9.5% to 13% observed a single time. The material sequenced was blood. The receptor set was obtained from a female donor with papillary thyroid cancer or a benign thyroid nodule (not recorded which). Some clones in this sample may be carry-over from other donors' samples.

By share, this clone ranks as medium-sized. The chain uses TRBV27 and TRBJ2-1; no clear D gene. Trimming removed 6 bases at V and 0 bases at J, with 6 bases between. In germline, CDR1 is MNHEY, CDR2 SMNVEV (reference sequence). The CDR3 loop spans 13 amino acids. The CDR3 reads CASRRSSYNEQFF. The CDR3 coding sequence is TGTGCCAGCAGAAGGAGCTCCTACAATGAGCAGTTCTTC.

This clone came up many times. An end of the junction differs from the germline gene, which may be a read error. The DNA for the CDR3 is TGTGCCAGCAGCTCTATAGGGTCGGGGGGTTTCTTC. Its protein product is CASSSIGSGGFF. The chain combines TRBV5-8 with TRBJ1-2; D perhaps matches TRBD1 (5 bases). The CDR3 has 12 residues. The germline V gene has CDR1 SGHTS and CDR2 YDEGEE.

This clone was counted at least ten times. The chain links TRBV7-3 to TRBJ2-1; D not certain. V shed 2 bases and J shed 7 bases, with 12 bases lying between them. Germline V gene data show CDR1 as SGHTA and CDR2 as FQGTGA. This CDR3 has 14 amino acids. The CDR3 nucleotides read TGTGCCAGCAGCTTATCGAGATGGGAAAATGAGCAGTTCTTC. As protein: CASSLSRWENEQFF.

The sample holds a few counts of this clone. This chain joins TRBV6-1 and TRBJ2-7; the D is unclear. Trimming left V 8 bases short and J 1 base short, with 12 bases between. CDR1 MNHNS and CDR2 SASEGT come from the germline V gene. CDR3 length equals 13 residues. CDR3 region: CASLRLGSYEQYF. The CDR3 nucleotides are TGTGCCAGCCTGCGGTTAGGATCCTACGAGCAGTACTTC.

This chain links TRBV6-2 or TRBV6-3 with TRBJ1-1; D may be TRBD1 (6 bases). Germline CDR1 reads MNHEY; CDR2 reads SVGEGT. CDR3 length equals 13 residues. V was clipped by 4 bases and J by 11 bases, with 17 bases between them. CDR3 in amino acids: CASSSFHRGWAFF. CDR3 sequence (DNA): TGTGCCAGCAGTTCGTTCCATAGGGGGTGGGCTTTCTTT.

V gene TRBV6-1 combines with J gene TRBJ1-2; 7 nucleotides line up with TRBD1. J gave up 6 bases and V 4 bases, and 5 bases lay outside the gene matches. This CDR3 is 13 amino acids long. CDR1 and CDR2 (germline): MNHNS, SASEGT. The CDR3 reads CASSVTGWDGYTF. CDR3 DNA: TGTGCCAGCAGTGTGACAGGGTGGGATGGCTACACCTTC.

This clone was observed at least ten times. The rearrangement links TRBV12-3 or TRBV12-4 to TRBJ1-1; 8 bases align to TRBD1. The ends lost 7 bases at V and 4 bases at J; junction bases unmatched: 5. The CDR3 consists of 13 residues. CDR3 DNA: TGTGCCAGCACTTCAGGGGGCGTCACTGAAGCTTTCTTT. Translation: CASTSGGVTEAFF.